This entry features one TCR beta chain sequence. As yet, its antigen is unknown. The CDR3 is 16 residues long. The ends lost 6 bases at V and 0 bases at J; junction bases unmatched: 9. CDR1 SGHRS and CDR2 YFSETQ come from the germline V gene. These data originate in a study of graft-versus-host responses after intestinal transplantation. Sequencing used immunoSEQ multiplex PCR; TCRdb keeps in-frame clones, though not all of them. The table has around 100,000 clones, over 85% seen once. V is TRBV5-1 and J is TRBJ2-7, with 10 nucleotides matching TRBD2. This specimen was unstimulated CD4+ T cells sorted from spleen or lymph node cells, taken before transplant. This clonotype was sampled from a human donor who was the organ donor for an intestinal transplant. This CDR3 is CASTDQGLADSYEQYF. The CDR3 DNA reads TGCGCCAGCACGGATCAAGGACTAGCGGACTCCTACGAGCAGTACTTC. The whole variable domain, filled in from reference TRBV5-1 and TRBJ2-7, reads KAGVTQTPRYLIKTRGQQVTLSCSPISGHRSVSWYQQTPGQGLQFLFEYFSETQRNKGNFPGRFSGRQFSNSRSEMNVSTLELGDSALYLCASTDQGLADSYEQYFGPGTRLTVT.